Below, 18 T cell receptor beta chains from the same sample are listed, as sequenced in a study of T cell repertoires in cytomegalovirus infection. From the reads, TCRdb called clonotypes with MiXCR, one entry per CDR3 protein. Altogether roughly 230,000 distinct CDR3 sequences are present, approximately 13% being singletons, with the ten largest covering 1.5% to 2%. The specimen sequenced was PBMCs. Every receptor here comes from a human donor in good health (CMV status not recorded). Some clones in this sample may be carry-over from other donors' samples.

This clonotype was observed a handful of times. The rearrangement joins TRBV7-6 to TRBJ2-5, with 8 nucleotides matching TRBD2. CDR1 is SGHVS, CDR2 FNYEAQ, per germline. V trimming: 6 bases; J trimming: 5 bases; junction bases outside the gene matches: 14. The CDR3 loop spans 16 amino acids. DNA of the CDR3: TGTGCCAGCAGGCCATCGACAAAGCGGGAGCGGGAGACCCAGTACTTC. Translating gives CASRPSTKRERETQYF. Drawing the rest from reference TRBV7-6 and TRBJ2-5, the complete variable domain is GAGVSQSPRYKVTKRGQDVALRCDPISGHVSLYWYRQALGQGPEFLTYFNYEAQQDKSGLPNDRFSAERPEGSISTLTIQRTEQRDSAMYRCASRPSTKRERETQYFGPGTRLLVL.

This sequence joins TRBV28 and TRBJ2-4; unclear D gene. CDR1 is MDHEN, CDR2 SYDVKM, per germline. Between the trimmed V and J ends, which lost 3 bases and 4 bases, there was a span of 10 bases. The CDR3 is made up of 14 amino acids. For the CDR3, the DNA is TGTGCCAGCAGTTTTCAAGCCTCAAAAAACATTCAGTACTTC. Translating it yields CASSFQASKNIQYF.

CDR3 protein: CASSQEPGLGNEKLFF. The CDR3 nucleotides are TGCGCCAGCAGCCAAGAACCGGGACTGGGTAATGAAAAACTGTTTTTT. The chain uses TRBV4-3 and TRBJ1-4; tentative D call: TRBD1 (5 bases). This CDR3 region has 16 residues. Trimming left V 0 bases short and J 4 bases short, with 12 bases between. Per the germline V gene, CDR1 is LGHNA and CDR2 is YSLEER.

V and J are TRBV4-3 and TRBJ1-3; TRBD1 agrees at 12 bases. Losses at the gene ends were 1 base for V and 4 bases for J; bases not matched to a gene: 2. Germline values: CDR1 LGHNA, CDR2 YSLEER. CDR3 size: 16 residues. The CDR3 sequence is CASSQGGQGAGNTIYF. The CDR3 coding sequence is TGCGCCAGCAGCCAAGGGGGACAGGGGGCCGGAAACACCATATATTTT.

This clonotype was detected many times. The J gene is TRBJ2-2, the V gene TRBV19, with D perhaps TRBD2 (7 bases). This CDR3 is built from 17 residues. Germline V gene sequence: CDR1 LNHDA, CDR2 SQIVND (reference sequence). Trimming cost V 1 base and J 5 bases, with 17 bases left between them. The CDR3 bases are TGTGCCAGTAGTATAGGGGGGGGCGCAGGCGGAACCGGGGAGCTGTTTTTT. Its translation: CASSIGGGAGGTGELFF.

The sample holds many counts of this clonotype. The V gene is TRBV7-2, the J gene TRBJ2-7; the match to TRBD1 covers 7 bases. Per germline, CDR1 SGHTA and CDR2 FQGNSA. The CDR3 covers 14 residues. V was pared by 5 bases and J by 5 bases, with 9 bases of the junction left unmatched. The CDR3 sequence: CASSRGQESHEQYF. In nucleotides, the CDR3 is TGTGCCAGCAGCCGAGGACAGGAGTCCCACGAGCAGTACTTC.

This clonotype occurred many times. The chain combines TRBV7-2 with TRBJ2-7, with D maybe TRBD1 (7 bases). Trimming took off 5 bases at V and 9 bases at J, with 17 bases between the two ends. The germline V gene encodes CDR1 SGHTA and CDR2 FQGNSA. The CDR3 is 13 amino acids. In DNA, the CDR3 is TGTGCCAGCAGCCCAGGGGGGAGTGAGAGGCAGTACTTC. This encodes CASSPGGSERQYF.

The sample holds many counts of this clonotype. This rearrangement joins TRBV7-2 to TRBJ2-7; 14 positions match TRBD2. The CDR3 loop spans 17 amino acids. After removal of 5 bases from V and 0 bases from J, the junction contained 6 bases not matched to a gene. Germline loops: CDR1 SGHTA, CDR2 FQGNSA. The CDR3 spells CASSRGTSGSSSYEQYF. Here the CDR3 DNA reads TGTGCCAGCAGCCGTGGGACTAGCGGGAGTAGCTCCTACGAGCAGTACTTC.

Many counts were recorded for this clonotype. This chain links TRBV12-3 or TRBV12-4 with TRBJ1-2; 7 nucleotides match TRBD1. There are 14 residues in the CDR3. V was pared by 5 bases and J by 0 bases, with 3 bases of the junction left unmatched. CDR3 sequence: CASSQGGPNYGYTF. CDR3 in DNA: TGTGCCAGCAGTCAAGGGGGCCCTAACTATGGCTACACCTTC.

This clonotype was observed a few times. The CDR3 is CSARLVVYNSPLHF. As DNA, the CDR3 is TGCAGTGCTAGATTGGTAGTTTATAATTCACCCCTCCACTTT. The rearrangement joins TRBV20-1 to TRBJ1-6; D is unclear. The germline gives CDR1 DFQATT, CDR2 SNEGSKA (reference sequence). Trimming shortened V by 2 bases and J by 4 bases, and 9 bases separated the two germline ends. This CDR3 comprises 14 residues.

This clonotype was observed a few times. The chain combines TRBV7-9 with TRBJ1-5, with D perhaps matching TRBD1 (5 bases). V was shortened by 5 bases and J by 5 bases, with 16 bases between the two germline ends. In germline, CDR1 is SEHNR, CDR2 FQNEAQ (reference sequence). The CDR3 length is 15 residues. As DNA, the CDR3 is TGTGCCAGCAGCCCAACGGGGGGGGGTCATCAGCCCCAGCATTTT. Translating gives CASSPTGGGHQPQHF.

The chain couples TRBV2 to TRBJ2-5; 7 bases fit TRBD2. The CDR3 totals 16 residues. With 5 bases clipped from V and 4 bases from J, the junction kept 13 bases outside the gene matches. Germline V gives CDR1 SNHLY, CDR2 FYNNEI. This chain's CDR3 is CASSPIPGRGGETQYF. In DNA, the CDR3 is TGTGCCAGCAGTCCTATTCCGGGACGCGGGGGAGAGACCCAGTACTTC.

This clonotype was seen ten or more times. The chain couples TRBV4-2 to TRBJ1-1; no reliable D call. V lost 1 base to trimming and J lost 7 bases, with 10 bases between them. There are 13 residues in the CDR3. Per germline, CDR1 LGHNA and CDR2 YNFKEQ. CDR3 sequence (DNA): TGTGCCAGCAGCCAAGGGGTTGGGGTTGAAGCTTTCTTT. It translates to CASSQGVGVEAFF.

The V gene is TRBV29-1, the J gene TRBJ2-7; the match to TRBD2 covers 11 bases. CDR1 is SQVTM, CDR2 ANQGSEA, per germline. Trimming cost V 8 bases and J 0 bases; bases outside gene matches: 3. This CDR3 has 13 amino acids. CDR3 region: CSFLAGGSYEQYF. CDR3 coding DNA: TGCAGCTTCCTAGCGGGGGGCTCCTACGAGCAGTACTTC.

This clonotype has more than one count but fewer than ten. This rearrangement joins TRBV19 to TRBJ2-2; 9 bases match TRBD2. The CDR3 sequence is 17 residues long. Germline V gene sequence: CDR1 LNHDA, CDR2 SQIVND (reference sequence). V was pared by 3 bases and J by 5 bases, with 10 bases of the junction left unmatched. CDR3 amino acids: CASSMETSGRGTGELFF. As DNA, the CDR3 is TGTGCCAGTAGTATGGAGACTAGCGGAAGAGGGACCGGGGAGCTGTTTTTT.

This clonotype has a handful of counts. The rearrangement links TRBV19 to TRBJ1-1; no firm D call. Germline V gives CDR1 LNHDA, CDR2 SQIVND (reference sequence). Deletions cut 5 bases from V and 6 bases from J, with 13 bases between. The CDR3 contains 13 residues. CDR3 DNA sequence: TGTGCCAGTAGTGTAGGATCGGATGCTGAAGCTTTCTTT. Its protein is CASSVGSDAEAFF.

Here the CDR3 reads CASRTPPTDTQYF. The CDR3, as DNA: TGTGCCAGTAGAACTCCCCCCACAGATACGCAGTATTTT. The chain is built from TRBV19 and TRBJ2-3; D call uncertain. CDR1 LNHDA and CDR2 SQIVND come from the germline V gene (reference sequence). The CDR3 contains 13 residues. The V gene lost 6 bases and the J gene lost 2 bases, with 9 bases spanning the gap.

This clonotype was found many times. This chain uses TRBV6-2 or TRBV6-3 with TRBJ1-1; 9 nucleotides line up with TRBD1. This CDR3 is built from 17 residues. Germline V gene data show CDR1 as MNHEY and CDR2 as SVGEGT. The V and J ends lost 0 bases and 0 bases, in that order; junction bases with no gene match: 5. CDR3 protein: CASSYSRTGALNTEAFF. The CDR3 DNA is TGTGCCAGCAGTTACTCTCGGACAGGGGCCTTGAACACTGAAGCTTTCTTT.